The rows below give T cell receptor beta chains drawn from one sample of a study of monozygotic twins with inflammatory bowel disease. TCRdb re-called the 5' RACE reads; one entry per CDR3 protein, DNA not given. This table lists about 300,000 distinct CDR3 sequences. The sample was blood. The receptors derive from a human donor with ulcerative colitis or Crohn's disease, or a healthy co-twin of an affected twin (not recorded which). Both conserved end residues are part of each CDR3.

V gene	J gene	CDR3 protein
TRBV10-1	TRBJ2-1	CASSPKLESYNEQFF
TRBV13	TRBJ2-3	CASTEQQGYTDTQYF
TRBV5-4	TRBJ2-4	CASSLDGVPNIQYF
TRBV7-2	TRBJ2-5	CASSSPGFQETQYF
TRBV18	TRBJ2-5	CASSPLTGHQIQETQYF
TRBV6-2/TRBV6-3	TRBJ2-2	CASTQRKSGGGELFF
TRBV5-6	TRBJ1-2	CASSSFDRDFGYTF
TRBV24-1	TRBJ2-1	CATSDFRGSYNEQFF
TRBV6-2/TRBV6-3	TRBJ2-3	CASSYSGLGGRHLTDTQYF
TRBV2	TRBJ1-4	CASSADSRGLFF
TRBV16	TRBJ2-7	CASSQQRTYEQYF
TRBV5-1	TRBJ1-1	CASSLFSMPGPTNTEAFF
TRBV3-1	TRBJ2-2	CASSLLVAGVTGELFF
TRBV20-1	TRBJ2-3	CSAERGAGDTQYF
TRBV30	TRBJ2-2	CAWSVHSPGISNTGELFF
TRBV5-1	TRBJ2-3	CASSFGRTDTQYF
TRBV12-3/TRBV12-4	TRBJ1-2	CASTSYSRGMVGYTF
TRBV20-1	TRBJ1-1	CSAREPEEAFF
TRBV12-3/TRBV12-4	TRBJ2-5	CASSFEGTGGVETQYF
TRBV10-3	TRBJ1-2	CAIRPTGTGTRDGYTF
TRBV6-5	TRBJ1-1	CASSYSRYTEAFF
TRBV20-1	TRBJ2-2	CSARDRGLDTGELFF
TRBV5-1	TRBJ1-6	CASRPLLNSPLHF
TRBV20-1	TRBJ2-2	CSAEVPGPGELFF
TRBV5-6	TRBJ1-2	CASSFRRGSEGYTF
TRBV20-1	TRBJ1-4	CSAEGGGVGEKLFF
TRBV7-9	TRBJ2-5	CASSQEVGTQYF
TRBV6-1	TRBJ2-7	CASSPKWDTTSKQYF